Following are 12 T cell receptor beta chains from one sample sequenced in a study of T-cell reconstitution after alpha-beta-depleted transplantation in children. Preparation of the TCRbeta library involved a method that used unique molecular identifiers. Each CDR3 protein is one row after TCRdb ran MiXCR on the PCR reads. The sample includes a few hundred thousand distinct CDR3 sequences, 25% to 30% of them seen just once. Specimen: PBMCs, collected before TCRalphabeta/CD19-depleted stem cell transplant. The receptors were sampled from a boy younger than two with Wiskott-Aldrich syndrome, due to receive a stem cell transplant.

The chain recombines TRBV7-8 with TRBJ1-2, with a weak D call TRBD1 (5 bases). Per the germline V gene, CDR1 is SGHVS and CDR2 is FQNEAQ. The V end lost 1 base, the J end lost 6 bases, and 12 bases lay between the germline ends. The CDR3 covers 14 residues. The CDR3 here is CASSLGQPLDGYTF. CDR3 sequence (DNA): TGTGCCAGCAGCTTAGGACAGCCCTTGGATGGCTACACCTTC. The full variable domain, its missing parts supplied by reference TRBV7-8 and TRBJ1-2, is GAGVSQSPRYKVAKRGQDVALRCDPISGHVSLFWYQQALGQGPEFLTYFQNEAQLDKSGLPSDRFFAERPEGSVSTLKIQRTQQEDSAVYLCASSLGQPLDGYTFGSGTRLTVV.

This chain joins TRBV7-2 and TRBJ2-1; 7 nucleotides agree with TRBD2. With V trimmed by 5 bases and J by 10 bases, 11 bases remained unmatched. Germline lookup yields CDR1 SGHTA and CDR2 FQGNSA. This CDR3 is 14 amino acids long. CDR3 nucleotide sequence: TGTGCCAGCAGCCTAGGGAGACTAGCCAGAGAGCAGTTCTTC. Translation: CASSLGRLAREQFF.

V is TRBV20-1 and J is TRBJ2-5; 9 bases are a match to TRBD1. The CDR3 is 14 residues long. Per germline, CDR1 DFQATT and CDR2 SNEGSKA (reference sequence). V shed 3 bases, J shed 2 bases, and the junction held 4 bases outside the gene matches. Here the CDR3 reads CSASPGTGQETQYF. CDR3 DNA: TGCAGTGCTAGCCCAGGGACAGGGCAAGAGACCCAGTACTTC.

This clonotype was seen a handful of times. The CDR3 here is CASRTSGTDTGELFF. Here the CDR3 DNA reads TGTGCCAGTCGGACTAGCGGGACAGACACCGGGGAGCTGTTTTTT. V gene TRBV6-1 combines with J gene TRBJ2-2, with 12 bases that match TRBD2. From germline, CDR1 is MNHNS and CDR2 SASEGT. V gave up 9 bases and J gave up 3 bases; unmatched junction bases: 5. This CDR3 spans 15 amino acids.

The sample holds a few counts of this clonotype. This chain joins TRBV28 and TRBJ2-7; the match to TRBD1 covers 8 bases. CDR3 length equals 14 residues. Trimming removed 4 bases from V and 3 bases from J; junction bases left unmatched: 5. Germline CDR1 and CDR2: MDHEN and SYDVKM. CDR3 in DNA: TGTGCCAGCAGTTATCCGGGACAGGACTACGAGCAGTACTTC. Protein: CASSYPGQDYEQYF.

The rearrangement uses TRBV20-1 and TRBJ2-5; maybe TRBD1 (6 bases). The V gene lost 0 bases and the J gene lost 5 bases, with 13 bases spanning the gap. This CDR3 has 14 amino acids. In germline, CDR1 is DFQATT, CDR2 SNEGSKA (reference sequence). CDR3 loop: CSAREGRGGETQYF. CDR3 nucleotides: TGCAGTGCTAGAGAGGGCAGGGGCGGGGAGACCCAGTACTTC.

This clonotype was observed a few times. The chain uses TRBV11-1 and TRBJ2-2; D might be TRBD2 (5 bases). Trimming took 3 bases from V and 2 from J, leaving 19 bases between them. Germline V CDR1 and CDR2: SGHAT, FQDESV (reference sequence). The CDR3 totals 18 residues. The CDR3 coding sequence is TGTGCCAGCAGCTTCGTAGTGGGAGCTGCGACAAACACCGGGGAGCTGTTTTTT. It translates to CASSFVVGAATNTGELFF. The full variable domain, in which reference TRBV11-1 and TRBJ2-2 provide the parts outside the CDR3, is EAEVAQSPRYKITEKSQAVAFWCDPISGHATLYWYRQILGQGPELLVQFQDESVVDDSQLPKDRFSAERLKGVDSTLKIQPAELGDSAMYLCASSFVVGAATNTGELFFGEGSRLTVL.

This rearrangement joins TRBV27 to TRBJ2-4, with TRBD2 matching 12 bases. J gave up 3 bases and V 5 bases, and 14 bases lay outside the gene matches. There are 19 residues in the CDR3. Per germline, CDR1 MNHEY and CDR2 SMNVEV (reference sequence). The CDR3: CASSEWASGRALLKNIQYF. CDR3 DNA: TGTGCCAGCAGTGAGTGGGCTAGCGGGAGGGCCTTGCTCAAAAACATTCAGTACTTC.

This clonotype was counted only a few times. The chain is built from TRBV29-1 and TRBJ1-1, with TRBD1 matching over 7 bases. Trimming at V came to 7 bases and at J to 3 bases, leaving 14 bases not matched to a gene. The CDR3 covers 15 residues. The V gene's germline CDR1 is SQVTM and CDR2 ANQGSEA. CDR3 in amino acids: CSAAASRGLDTEAFF. The DNA of the CDR3 is TGCAGCGCCGCTGCATCGAGGGGGCTGGACACTGAAGCTTTCTTT.

J is TRBJ2-1 and V is TRBV20-1; D call uncertain. Trimming removed 0 bases at V and 9 bases at J, with 12 bases between. CDR1 and CDR2 from the germline V gene are DFQATT and SNEGSKA (reference sequence). This CDR3 has 13 residues. The CDR3, as DNA: TGCAGTGCTAGAGATCCTCAGGTTGGTGAGCAGTTCTTC. Its translation: CSARDPQVGEQFF.

CDR3 region: CASRRTGGVGSGYTF. Here the CDR3 DNA reads TGTGCCAGCCGTCGGACAGGGGGCGTAGGTAGTGGCTACACCTTC. This chain connects TRBV28 to TRBJ1-2, with 11 bases aligning to TRBD1. Germline CDR1 and CDR2: MDHEN and SYDVKM. V lost 8 bases and J lost 7; bases outside the gene matches: 12. The CDR3 runs 15 residues.

This clonotype was seen only a few times. The chain recombines TRBV29-1 with TRBJ2-4; D may be TRBD2 (5 bases). Germline assignment: CDR1 SQVTM and CDR2 ANQGSEA. This CDR3 is built from 14 residues. V gave up 0 bases and J gave up 9 bases, with 15 bases separating them. The CDR3 here is CSVEESRTSSIQYF. The CDR3 DNA reads TGCAGCGTTGAAGAGTCAAGGACTTCAAGCATTCAGTACTTC.